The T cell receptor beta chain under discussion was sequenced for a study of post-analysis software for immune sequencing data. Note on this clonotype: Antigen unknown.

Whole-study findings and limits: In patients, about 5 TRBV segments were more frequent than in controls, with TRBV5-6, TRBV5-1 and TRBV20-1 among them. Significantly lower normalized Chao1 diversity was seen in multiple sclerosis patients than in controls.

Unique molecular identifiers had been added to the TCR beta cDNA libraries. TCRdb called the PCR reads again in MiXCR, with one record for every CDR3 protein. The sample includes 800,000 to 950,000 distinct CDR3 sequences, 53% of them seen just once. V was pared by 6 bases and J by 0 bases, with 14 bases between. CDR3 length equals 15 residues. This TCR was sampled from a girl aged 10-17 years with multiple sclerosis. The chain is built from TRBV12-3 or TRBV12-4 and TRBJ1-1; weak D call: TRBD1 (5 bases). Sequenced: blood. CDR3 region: CASSPGGAMNTEAFF. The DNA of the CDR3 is TGTGCCAGCAGCCCCGGGGGTGCCATGAACACTGAAGCTTTCTTT.